This is a list of T cell receptor beta chains from one sample in a study of blood T cells in healthy people across ages. TCRdb ran MiXCR on the 5' RACE reads and lists one entry per CDR3 protein. The sample consists of about 730,000 distinct CDR3 sequences, approximately 43% of them appearing once. The sample comprised blood. Source of these receptors: a woman aged 60-70 years in good health. Both conserved end residues are part of each CDR3. The D gene is left open where the match is weak. Expanded clones get a size class; other rows say once, few or many, or leave the size out.

clone size	V gene	D gene	J gene	CDR3 DNA	CDR3 protein
many	TRBV11-2	NA	TRBJ2-7	TGTGCCAGCAGCTTAGCTCCCTACGAGCAGTACTTC	CASSLAPYEQYF
NA	TRBV9	TRBD2	TRBJ2-3	TGTACCAGCAGCGCGACTAGCGGGCCAGATACGCAGTATTTT	CTSSATSGPDTQYF
NA	TRBV6-6	TRBD1	TRBJ2-7	TGTGCCAGCAGCCGACAGGGTTCGGAGTCCGAGCAGTACTTC	CASSRQGSESEQYF
NA	TRBV7-9	NA	TRBJ2-7	TGTGCCAGCAGAGCCCCCAGGGGCGGTACCTACGAGCAGTACTTC	CASRAPRGGTYEQYF
few	TRBV20-1	TRBD2	TRBJ2-1	TGCAGTGCTAGAGCCGGGACTAGCGGGGCCTACAATGAGCAGTTCTTC	CSARAGTSGAYNEQFF
many	TRBV4-3	TRBD2	TRBJ2-3	TGCGCCAGCAGCCCGATGCTTCTAGCGGGAGGGACAGATACGCAGTATTTT	CASSPMLLAGGTDTQYF
NA	TRBV5-1	NA	TRBJ2-5	TGCGCCAGCAGCTCGACCAAACAAGAGACCCAGTACTTC	CASSSTKQETQYF
NA	TRBV9	TRBD2	TRBJ2-3	TGTGCCAGCAGCTTCCTAGCGGGGGGGATTCAAGATACGCAGTATTTT	CASSFLAGGIQDTQYF
many	TRBV29-1	NA	TRBJ2-1	TGCAGCGTCGTGCGACACCCCGGGACCCCGACGGGGCAGTTCTTC	CSVVRHPGTPTGQFF
many	TRBV20-1	NA	TRBJ1-5	TGCAGTGCTAGCCCAACGACGACAGGTAGCTTGGGACAGCCCCAGCATTTT	CSASPTTTGSLGQPQHF
NA	TRBV6-2/TRBV6-3	NA	TRBJ1-5	TGTGCCAGCAGCGACCGGGGGGCGACTCAGCCCCAGCATTTT	CASSDRGATQPQHF
NA	TRBV10-3	TRBD2	TRBJ2-3	TGTGCCATCAGCCCGGGACTAGCGGGGAGTCACACTAGCACAGATACGCAGTATTTT	CAISPGLAGSHTSTDTQYF
few	TRBV6-2/TRBV6-3	TRBD2	TRBJ2-3	TGTGCCAGCAGTTGGACGTCAACTAGCGGGGTCACAGATACGCAGTATTTT	CASSWTSTSGVTDTQYF
NA	TRBV18	NA	TRBJ2-7	TGTGCCAGCTCACCTCAGGAGAACTCCTACGAGCAGTACTTC	CASSPQENSYEQYF
NA	TRBV9	TRBD1	TRBJ1-5	TGTGCGATCAAACGGACAGGGGAAGTGAATCAGCCCCAGCATTTT	CAIKRTGEVNQPQHF
NA	TRBV7-2	TRBD1	TRBJ2-4	TGTGCCAGCAGCACACAGGGGTCCAAAAACATTCAGTACTTC	CASSTQGSKNIQYF
NA	TRBV18	NA	TRBJ1-2	TGTGCCAGCTCCCCCGGGACGGGGCGTGAGGATGGCTACACCTTC	CASSPGTGREDGYTF
few	TRBV5-1	NA	TRBJ2-7	TGCGCCAGCAGTTTCGGTTCCGGCACCCGCTACGAGCAGTACTTC	CASSFGSGTRYEQYF
NA	TRBV5-1	TRBD1	TRBJ2-7	TGCGCCAGCAGCGTAACGACAGGGTCCTACGAGCAGTACTTC	CASSVTTGSYEQYF
NA	TRBV3-1	TRBD1	TRBJ2-7	TGTGCCAGCAGCCCGAGGACAGGAGTACTCTACGAGCAGTACTTC	CASSPRTGVLYEQYF
once	TRBV29-1	TRBD1	TRBJ2-2	TGCAGCGTTGAGGCAGGGGGTACCGGGGAGCTGTTTTTT	CSVEAGGTGELFF
few	TRBV9	NA	TRBJ2-3	TGTGCCAGCAGCGTAGCCCCCGGGGGGCCCAGCACAGATACGCAGTATTTT	CASSVAPGGPSTDTQYF
NA	TRBV3-1	NA	TRBJ2-2	TGTGCCAGCAGCCTTTCCCCCACCGGGGAGCTGTTTTTT	CASSLSPTGELFF
NA	TRBV2	TRBD2	TRBJ2-1	TGTGCCAGCAGTGAATCTGGGGCTAGCGGGGGCAATGAGCAGTTCTTC	CASSESGASGGNEQFF
few	TRBV5-1	TRBD2	TRBJ2-7	TGCGCCAGTGCGGGAGGCTTAGAAGAGCAGTACTTC	CASAGGLEEQYF
NA	TRBV24-1	TRBD2	TRBJ2-1	TGTGCCACCAGTGATGCCTCGGCTAGCGGGGCCCTCAATGAGCAGTTCTTC	CATSDASASGALNEQFF